This TCR beta chain comes out of a study of blood T cell repertoires in COVID-19. Study details: Donors in the United States, Italy and Spain gave samples during acute or convalescent COVID-19.

CDR3 length: 15 amino acids. Germline trimming cut 1 base from V and 5 bases from J; bases unmatched to any gene: 9. Germline V lookup: CDR1 SGHRS, CDR2 YFSETQ. Method: immunoSEQ multiplex PCR; TCRdb's copy keeps in-frame clones and lacks some. Altogether about 270,000 clones are present, roughly four fifths being singletons, with the ten largest covering 8% to 10%. Sequenced material: peripheral blood. V gene TRBV5-1 combines with J gene TRBJ2-7; 7 bases are shared with TRBD2. The TCR was taken from a woman aged 45-59 years who had recovered from COVID-19. The CDR3 loop is CASSLSGVSGHEQYF. CDR3 bases: TGCGCCAGCAGCTTGAGCGGGGTAAGTGGCCACGAGCAGTACTTC. Full variable domain (missing parts from reference TRBV5-1 and TRBJ2-7): KAGVTQTPRYLIKTRGQQVTLSCSPISGHRSVSWYQQTPGQGLQFLFEYFSETQRNKGNFPGRFSGRQFSNSRSEMNVSTLELGDSALYLCASSLSGVSGHEQYFGPGTRLTVT.